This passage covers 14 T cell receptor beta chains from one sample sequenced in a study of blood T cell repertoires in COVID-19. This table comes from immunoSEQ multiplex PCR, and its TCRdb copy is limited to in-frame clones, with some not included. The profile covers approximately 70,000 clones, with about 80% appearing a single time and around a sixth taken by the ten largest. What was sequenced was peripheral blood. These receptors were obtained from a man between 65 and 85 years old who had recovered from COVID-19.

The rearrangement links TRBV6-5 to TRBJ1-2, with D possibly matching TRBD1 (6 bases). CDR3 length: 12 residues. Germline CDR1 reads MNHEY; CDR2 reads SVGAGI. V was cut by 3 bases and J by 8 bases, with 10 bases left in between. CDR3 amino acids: CASSYSGGGYTF. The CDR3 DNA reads TGTGCCAGCAGTTATTCGGGGGGCGGCTACACCTTC.

The CDR3 is CASSEGRGSSYGYTF. The DNA of the CDR3 is TGTGCCAGCAGCGAAGGGAGGGGGTCCTCCTATGGCTACACCTTC. This chain links TRBV7-2 with TRBJ1-2, with a possible D match to TRBD1 (6 bases). The germline V gene encodes CDR1 SGHTA and CDR2 FQGNSA. The CDR3 has 15 residues. Trimming took 5 bases from V and 4 from J, leaving 17 bases between them. The full variable domain, with the rest looked up from reference TRBV7-2 and TRBJ1-2, is GAGVSQSPSNKVTEKGKDVELRCDPISGHTALYWYRQSLGQGLEFLIYFQGNSAPDKSGLPSDRFSAERTGGSVSTLTIQRTQQEDSAVYLCASSEGRGSSYGYTFGSGTRLTVV.

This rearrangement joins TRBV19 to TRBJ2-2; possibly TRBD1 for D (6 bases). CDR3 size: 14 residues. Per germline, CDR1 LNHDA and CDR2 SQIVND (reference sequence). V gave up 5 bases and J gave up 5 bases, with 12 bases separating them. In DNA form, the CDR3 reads TGTGCCAGTAGTCCACAGGGATCTACCGGGGAGCTGTTTTTT. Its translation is CASSPQGSTGELFF.

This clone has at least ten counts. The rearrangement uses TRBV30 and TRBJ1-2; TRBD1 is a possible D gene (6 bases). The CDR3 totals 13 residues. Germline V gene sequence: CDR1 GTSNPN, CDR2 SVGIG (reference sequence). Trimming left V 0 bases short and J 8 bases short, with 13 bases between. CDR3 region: CAWSVLAGAGYTF. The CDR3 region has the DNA TGTGCCTGGAGTGTACTGGCGGGGGCCGGCTACACCTTC. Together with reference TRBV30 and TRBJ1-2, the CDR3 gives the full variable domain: SQTIHQWPATLVQPVGSPLSLECTVEGTSNPNLYWYRQAAGRGLQLLFYSVGIGQISSEVPQNLSASRPQDRQFILSSKKLLLSDSGFYLCAWSVLAGAGYTFGSGTRLTVV.

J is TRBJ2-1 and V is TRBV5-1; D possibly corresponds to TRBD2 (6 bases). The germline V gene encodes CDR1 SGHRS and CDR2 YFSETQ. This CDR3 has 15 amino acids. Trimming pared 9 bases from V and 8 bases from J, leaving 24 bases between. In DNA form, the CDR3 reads TGCGCCACTAGCTTGGGTGGGGCGGGGAGTGATGAGCAGTTCTTC. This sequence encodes CATSLGGAGSDEQFF.

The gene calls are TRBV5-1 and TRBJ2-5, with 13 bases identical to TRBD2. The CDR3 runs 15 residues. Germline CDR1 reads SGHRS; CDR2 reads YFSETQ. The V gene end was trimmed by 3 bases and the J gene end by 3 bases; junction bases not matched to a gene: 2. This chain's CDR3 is CASSSGTSGEETQYF. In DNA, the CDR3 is TGCGCCAGCAGCTCCGGGACTAGCGGGGAAGAGACCCAGTACTTC.

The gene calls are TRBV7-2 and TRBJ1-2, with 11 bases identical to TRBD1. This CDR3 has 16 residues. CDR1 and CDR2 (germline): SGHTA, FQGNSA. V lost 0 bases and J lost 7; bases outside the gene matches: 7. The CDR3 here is CASSLAGQGAFSGYTF. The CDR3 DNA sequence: TGTGCCAGCAGCTTAGCTGGACAGGGGGCGTTTAGTGGCTACACCTTC.

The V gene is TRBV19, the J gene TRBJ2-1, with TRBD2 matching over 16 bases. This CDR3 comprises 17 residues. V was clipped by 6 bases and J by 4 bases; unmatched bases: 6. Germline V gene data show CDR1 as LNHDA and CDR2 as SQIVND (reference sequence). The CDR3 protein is CASSSGGLAGGYNEQFF. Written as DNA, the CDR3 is TGTGCCAGTAGCTCCGGGGGACTAGCGGGAGGGTACAATGAGCAGTTCTTC.

The CDR3 DNA reads as TGTGCCACCAGTGACGCTGGGGTAGGGGGAGTTCGGAGCACCGGGGAGCTGTTTTTT. This gives the protein CATSDAGVGGVRSTGELFF. This chain joins TRBV24-1 and TRBJ2-2, with D perhaps TRBD1 (6 bases). Germline V gene sequence: CDR1 KGHDR, CDR2 SFDVKD. Trimming pared 4 bases from V and 4 bases from J, leaving 24 bases between. The CDR3 spans 19 residues.

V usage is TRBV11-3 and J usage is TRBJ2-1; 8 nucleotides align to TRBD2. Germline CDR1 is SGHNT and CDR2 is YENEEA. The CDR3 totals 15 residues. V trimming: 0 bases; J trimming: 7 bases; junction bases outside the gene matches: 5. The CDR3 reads CASSLDLGGGNEQFF. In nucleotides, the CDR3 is TGTGCCAGCAGCTTAGATCTGGGCGGGGGGAATGAGCAGTTCTTC.

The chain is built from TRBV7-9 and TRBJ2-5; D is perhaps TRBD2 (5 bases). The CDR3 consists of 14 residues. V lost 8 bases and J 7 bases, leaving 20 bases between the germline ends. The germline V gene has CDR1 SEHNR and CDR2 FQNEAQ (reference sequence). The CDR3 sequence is CASVGSVAEGTQYF. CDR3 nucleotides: TGTGCCAGCGTGGGAAGTGTAGCTGAGGGGACCCAGTACTTC.

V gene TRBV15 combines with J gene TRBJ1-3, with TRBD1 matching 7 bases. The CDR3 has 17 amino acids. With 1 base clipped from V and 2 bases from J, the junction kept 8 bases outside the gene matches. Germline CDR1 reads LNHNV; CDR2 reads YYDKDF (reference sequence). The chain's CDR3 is CATSRVGKGAPGNTIYF. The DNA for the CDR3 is TGTGCCACCAGCAGAGTGGGGAAGGGGGCGCCTGGAAACACCATATATTTT.

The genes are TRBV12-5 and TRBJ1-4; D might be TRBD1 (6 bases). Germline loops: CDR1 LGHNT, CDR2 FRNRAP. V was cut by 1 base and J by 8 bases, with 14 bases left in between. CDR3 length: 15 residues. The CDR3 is CASGLATGHQEKLFF. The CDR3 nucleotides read TGTGCTAGTGGTTTGGCCACAGGGCATCAAGAAAAACTGTTTTTT.

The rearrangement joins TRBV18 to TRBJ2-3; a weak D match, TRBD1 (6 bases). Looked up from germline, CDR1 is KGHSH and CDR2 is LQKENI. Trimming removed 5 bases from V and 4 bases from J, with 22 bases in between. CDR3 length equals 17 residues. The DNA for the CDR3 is TGTGCCAGCTCAGGGGGAACCGGGACATCATCACCAGATACGCAGTATTTT. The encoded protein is CASSGGTGTSSPDTQYF.